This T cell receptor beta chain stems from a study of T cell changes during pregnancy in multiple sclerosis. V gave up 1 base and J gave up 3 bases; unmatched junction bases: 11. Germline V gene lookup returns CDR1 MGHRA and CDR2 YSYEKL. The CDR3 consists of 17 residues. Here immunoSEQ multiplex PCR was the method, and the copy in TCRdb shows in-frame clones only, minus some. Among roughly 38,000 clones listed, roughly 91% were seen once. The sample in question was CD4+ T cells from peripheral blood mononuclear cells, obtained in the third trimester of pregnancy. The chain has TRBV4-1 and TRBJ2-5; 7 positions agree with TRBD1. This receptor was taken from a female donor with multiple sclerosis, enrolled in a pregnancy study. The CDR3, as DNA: TGCGCCAGCAGCCAAGGCATTTTCGGCGACAGGGAAGAGACCCAGTACTTC. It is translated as CASSQGIFGDREETQYF.